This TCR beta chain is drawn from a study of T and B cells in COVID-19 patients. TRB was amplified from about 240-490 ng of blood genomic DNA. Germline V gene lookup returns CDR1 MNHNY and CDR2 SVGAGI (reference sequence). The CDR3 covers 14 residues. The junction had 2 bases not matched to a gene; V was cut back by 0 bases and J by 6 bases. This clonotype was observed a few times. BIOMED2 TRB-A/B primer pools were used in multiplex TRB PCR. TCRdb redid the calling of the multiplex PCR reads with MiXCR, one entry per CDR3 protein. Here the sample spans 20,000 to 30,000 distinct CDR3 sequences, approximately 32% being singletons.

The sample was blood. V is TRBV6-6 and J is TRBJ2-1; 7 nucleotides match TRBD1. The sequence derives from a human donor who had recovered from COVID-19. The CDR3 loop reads CASSYSKGANEQFF. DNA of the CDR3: TGTGCCAGCAGTTACTCAAAGGGGGCCAATGAGCAGTTCTTC.